A selection of T cell receptor beta chains follows, all from one sample in a study of blood T cell repertoires in COVID-19. The repertoire was sequenced with immunoSEQ multiplex PCR; TCRdb's copy has only in-frame clones and lacks some. The table includes some 150,000 clones, roughly 90% detected once. The sequenced sample consisted of peripheral blood. The receptors shown here come from a human donor in a cohort sampled during active COVID-19. Both conserved end residues are part of each CDR3. The order of the fields is CDR3 length, J gene, clone size, D gene, V gene, CDR3 protein, CDR3 DNA. A D gene is named only where the DNA matches it firmly. A row's size may be missing; if present it is once, few, many or a size class.

15 TRBJ2-2 few TRBD2 TRBV7-2 CASSLSGIVTGELFF TGTGCCAGCAGCTTAAGCGGGATAGTCACCGGGGAGCTGTTTTTT
15 TRBJ1-2 - TRBD1 TRBV11-2 CASSLARGTGYGYTF TGTGCCAGCAGCTTAGCCCGCGGGACAGGGTATGGCTACACCTTC
16 TRBJ1-6 - TRBD1 TRBV5-4 CASRDPGQGAESPLHF TGTGCCAGCAGAGACCCGGGCCAGGGGGCCGAATCACCCCTCCACTTT
19 TRBJ2-3 - - TRBV3-1/TRBV3-2 CASSQDLVAPRRLTDTQYF TGTGCCAGCAGCCAAGATCTAGTAGCGCCACGGAGGTTAACAGATACGCAGTATTTT
14 TRBJ2-7 - TRBD1 TRBV5-1 CASSSDRIYYEQYF TGCGCCAGCAGCTCGGACAGGATATACTACGAGCAGTACTTC
16 TRBJ2-1 - TRBD2 TRBV30 CAWSVLDLREGDEQFF TGTGCCTGGAGTGTATTGGACCTCCGGGAGGGCGATGAGCAGTTCTTC
17 TRBJ2-1 - - TRBV24-1 CATSLSPSLSSYNEQFF TGTGCCACCAGTTTAAGTCCCTCTCTAAGCTCCTACAATGAGCAGTTCTTC
14 TRBJ2-5 - TRBD2 TRBV10-3 CAISGLAAQETQYF TGTGCCATCAGCGGACTAGCGGCACAAGAGACCCAGTACTTC
14 TRBJ2-1 - TRBD1 TRBV28 CASSSDRGSYEQFF TGTGCCAGCAGTTCAGACAGGGGGTCCTATGAGCAGTTCTTC
16 TRBJ2-2 - - TRBV11-1 CASSLQGPPNTGELFF TGTGCCAGCAGCTTACAGGGCCCCCCGAACACCGGGGAGCTGTTTTTT